This record concerns one T cell receptor (beta chain) sequence. What it binds is unknown. After removal of 5 bases from V and 0 bases from J, the junction contained 11 bases not matched to a gene. CDR1 is SGHVS, CDR2 FNYEAQ, per germline. CDR3 length: 17 residues. This PCR relied on a set of 60 Vbeta primers and 13 Jbeta primers. Sequencing was performed with immunoSEQ multiplex PCR; in TCRdb, only in-frame clones are kept and a portion is missing. The sample includes fewer than 200,000 clones, about four fifths seen only once; the top ten take 1.7%. The data were obtained in a study of cytomegalovirus exposure and HLA in healthy donors. Study-wide points: Specific recognition of CMV antigens was confirmed in vitro for a few chains (all CMV-associated).

This TCR came from a woman under 30 in good health and CMV-seronegative. The chain links TRBV7-6 to TRBJ2-3; TRBD2 matches 7 bases. Sequencing used PBMCs. CDR3 in amino acids: CASSRRTSVSSTDTQYF. The CDR3, as DNA: TGTGCCAGCAGCCGGAGAACTAGCGTCTCTAGCACAGATACGCAGTATTTT.